This TCR beta chain was sequenced in a study of blood T cell repertoires in COVID-19. The wider study: From the United States, Italy and Spain came samples of acute and convalescent COVID-19. T cells, B-cell-depleted T cells, or PBMCs provided the cDNA or gDNA that served as material.

Germline trimming cut 3 bases from V and 0 bases from J; bases unmatched to any gene: 5. Germline CDR1 KGHSH, CDR2 LQKENI. CDR3 length: 16 amino acids. Study processing details: Scientists estimated how many nucleated cells there were by amplifying reference gene primers. Repertoires were generated with immunoSEQ multiplex PCR, while TCRdb's copy carries only in-frame clones and drops some. V and J calls and clone size are those listed in that table; D and trimming were worked out from the DNA. The profile shows about 170,000 clones, about 86% of them singletons. This rearrangement joins TRBV18 to TRBJ1-3; 7 bases align to TRBD1. Sequenced input: peripheral blood. The clonotype comes from an elderly woman in a cohort sampled during active or convalescent COVID-19. The CDR3 is CASSPSTGYSGNTIYF. CDR3 bases: TGTGCCAGCTCACCCTCGACAGGGTACTCTGGAAACACCATATATTTT.